This T cell receptor beta chain was found in a study of shared clonotypes between healthy human individuals. Study-wide results and limits: Read depth was anticipated to influence clonotype sharing among donors.

CDR3 length: 13 amino acids. With 6 bases removed from V and 0 bases from J, the gap between germline ends came to 8 bases. Germline V gene lookup returns CDR1 LNHDA and CDR2 SQIVND (reference sequence). Regarding this clone: Its antigen is not known.

The test was conducted at deep level. Produced via immunoSEQ multiplex PCR; TCRdb's table is partial and in-frame only. Seen here are hundreds of thousands of clones, approximately 74% observed once, and the top ten hold roughly 1.7%. The receptor's source is a woman aged 25-40 years in good health. The material sequenced was memory CD4+ T cells sorted from blood. This sample's subset: CD45RA-negative fraction. The chain has TRBV19 and TRBJ1-1; no definite D call. The CDR3 bases are TGTGCCAGTAGCGGATACTTGAACACTGAAGCTTTCTTT. This encodes CASSGYLNTEAFF.